This is a list of T cell receptor beta chains from one sample in a study of radiotherapy plus CTLA-4 blockade in lung cancer. Libraries were prepared by immunoSEQ multiplex PCR; TCRdb keeps only in-frame clonotypes and omits some of them. The profile covers around 80,000 clones, with 83% appearing a single time and 0.82% taken by the ten largest. Sequencing used peripheral blood, obtained from a patient treated with radiotherapy plus ipilimumab. The receptors were gathered from a human donor with non-small cell lung cancer who had stable disease on radiotherapy plus ipilimumab. Both conserved end residues are part of each CDR3. Fields, in order: D gene, clone size, J gene, V gene, CDR3 DNA, CDR3 protein. D genes are given only for firm matches. Size tells how often a clone was seen (once, few, many) or the class of an expanded clone, and some rows leave it out.

>TRBD1|.|TRBJ1-2|TRBV11-1
TGTGCCAGCAGCAAGGGGGCGGCAGGGGCCTATGGCTACACCTTC
CASSKGAAGAYGYTF
>TRBD2|once|TRBJ2-7|TRBV11-2
TGTGCCAGCAGGACTAGCGGGAGGAACGAGCAGTACTTC
CASRTSGRNEQYF
>TRBD2|.|TRBJ2-3|TRBV7-2
TGTGCCAGCAGCGAGACTAGCGGATTCACAGATACGCAGTATTTT
CASSETSGFTDTQYF
>TRBD2|once|TRBJ2-7|TRBV7-2
TGTGCCAGCAGAAAAGGGCTAGCGGAGTACGAGCAGTACTTC
CASRKGLAEYEQYF
>TRBD1|.|TRBJ2-1|TRBV9
TGTGCCAGCAGCGCCGTGACAGGGGTGGCTGAGCAGTTCTTC
CASSAVTGVAEQFF
>TRBD1|.|TRBJ2-7|TRBV7-8
TGTGCCAGCAGTCGCAACAGGGGGCCCACCTACGAGCAGTACTTC
CASSRNRGPTYEQYF
>.|.|TRBJ2-3|TRBV7-6
TGTGCCAGCAGCCTCCGGCGGGGAGATACGCAGTATTTT
CASSLRRGDTQYF
>.|.|TRBJ2-7|TRBV6-5
TGTGCCAGCAGCCAGGGACAAAAGCAGTACTTC
CASSQGQKQYF
>.|.|TRBJ2-7|TRBV11-2
TGTGCCAGCAGCTTGTGGGGACCCTCCTACGAGCAGTACTTC
CASSLWGPSYEQYF
>.|.|TRBJ1-6|TRBV6-1
TGTGCCAGCATGAAAGGGGGCTCCTATAATTCACCCCTCCACTTT
CASMKGGSYNSPLHF
>.|.|TRBJ2-6|TRBV6-1
TGTGCCAGCAGTGAGGTTAGGGTAACTGCTGGGGCCAACGTCCTGACTTTC
CASSEVRVTAGANVLTF
>TRBD1|.|TRBJ2-1|TRBV27
TGTGCCAGCAGTTTAGCAGGGGGCCGCCACAATGAGCAGTTCTTC
CASSLAGGRHNEQFF
>.|.|TRBJ1-4|TRBV5-1
TGCGCCAGCAGCTTGGTGGCTGGGGCAACTAATGAAAAACTGTTTTTT
CASSLVAGATNEKLFF
>.|.|TRBJ2-1|TRBV2
TGTGCCAGCAGTTCGAGGGAAACCTACAATGAGCAGTTCTTC
CASSSRETYNEQFF
>.|.|TRBJ2-7|TRBV11-2
TGTGCCAGCAGCTTAGGTAGCCTCCTCCTCTACGAGCAGTACTTC
CASSLGSLLLYEQYF
>TRBD2|.|TRBJ2-5|TRBV27
TGTGCCAGCAGTTTATTGGGGGGGGGAGAGACCCAGTACTTC
CASSLLGGGETQYF
>TRBD1|.|TRBJ1-1|TRBV7-8
TGTGCCAGCAGGGGACAGGGTGGGACTGAAGCTTTCTTT
CASRGQGGTEAFF
>.|.|TRBJ2-3|TRBV5-6
TGTGCCAGCAGCTTGGTTGGCGGGAGCACAGATACGCAGTATTTT
CASSLVGGSTDTQYF
>TRBD1|.|TRBJ1-2|TRBV6-6
TGTGCCAGCAACAGACAGGGTAAAGCTAACTATGGCTACACCTTC
CASNRQGKANYGYTF
>.|.|TRBJ2-3|TRBV6-4
TGTGCCAGCAGAGGGGGACTCACAGATACGCAGTATTTT
CASRGGLTDTQYF
>.|.|TRBJ2-7|TRBV9
TGTGCCAGCAGTGCTACGGGGTCATCGGGGCAGTACTTC
CASSATGSSGQYF
>TRBD1|.|TRBJ1-1|TRBV5-1
TGCGCCAGCAGCTTAGGGACAGCAAACACTGAAGCTTTCTTT
CASSLGTANTEAFF
>TRBD1|.|TRBJ2-3|TRBV11-2
TGTGCCAGCAGCTTCCCGGGACAGGGAAACACAGATACGCAGTATTTT
CASSFPGQGNTDTQYF